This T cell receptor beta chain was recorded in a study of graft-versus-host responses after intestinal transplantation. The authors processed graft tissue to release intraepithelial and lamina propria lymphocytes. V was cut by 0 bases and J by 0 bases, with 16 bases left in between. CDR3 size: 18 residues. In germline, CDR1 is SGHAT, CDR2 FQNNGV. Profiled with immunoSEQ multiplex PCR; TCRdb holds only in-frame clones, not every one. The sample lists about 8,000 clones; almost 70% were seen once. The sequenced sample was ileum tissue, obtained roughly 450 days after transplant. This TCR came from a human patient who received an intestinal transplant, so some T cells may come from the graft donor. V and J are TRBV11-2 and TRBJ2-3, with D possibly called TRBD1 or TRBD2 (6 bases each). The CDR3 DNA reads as TGTGCCAGCAGCTTAGAAGGCTTCGGGGGCCTAAGCACAGATACGCAGTATTTT. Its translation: CASSLEGFGGLSTDTQYF.